This TCR beta chain was recorded in a study of shared clonotypes between healthy human individuals. The CDR3 is 15 residues long. V lost 4 bases and J lost 8, with 19 bases in between. Germline values: CDR1 SGDLS, CDR2 YYNGEE. The table lists this clone with a count of one. The assay was immunoSEQ multiplex PCR, and TCRdb's table has in-frame clones only and misses some. The sample includes about 770,000 clones, roughly 72% of them seen just once. The specimen sequenced was memory CD4+ T cells sorted from blood. The subset was: CD45RA-negative fraction. The sequence came from a woman in her 30s in good health. The V and J genes are TRBV9 and TRBJ1-5, with D tentatively TRBD1 (6 bases). CDR3 residues: CASSPRDTKREPQHF. The CDR3 DNA is TGTGCCAGCAGCCCCAGGGACACCAAAAGGGAGCCCCAGCATTTT.